This is a list of T cell receptor beta chains from one sample in a study of OX40 agonist ivuxolimab in advanced cancers. Some clones are missing from TCRdb's copy, which holds only in-frame ones; the method was immunoSEQ multiplex PCR. The table has some 77,000 clones, approximately 85% seen once; the top ten hold about 6%. The specimen comprised CD4+ or CD8+ T cells sorted from blood, sampled in a trial of the OX40 agonist ivuxolimab. These receptors were taken from an adult with an advanced solid tumor such as melanoma, head and neck, liver or kidney cancer. The CDR3 runs from the conserved cysteine through the conserved F or W. Fields, in order: D gene, clone size, V gene, J gene, CDR3 protein, CDR3 DNA. The D gene is left open where the match is weak. Clone sizes are given selectively: once, few, many, or a class where the clone is expanded.

d_gene: TRBD2; abundance: few; v_gene: TRBV18; j_gene: TRBJ2-7; CDR3aa: CASSPPGGLDEQYF; CDR3nt: TGTGCCAGCTCACCACCGGGAGGGCTCGACGAGCAGTACTTC
d_gene: TRBD1; abundance: -; v_gene: TRBV2; j_gene: TRBJ2-7; CDR3aa: CASSSGTGNQRLF; CDR3nt: TGTGCCAGCAGTTCCGGGACAGGCAACCAACGACTCTTC
d_gene: TRBD1; abundance: -; v_gene: TRBV7-9; j_gene: TRBJ1-4; CDR3aa: CASSITGAGTNEKLFF; CDR3nt: TGTGCCAGCAGCATAACAGGGGCAGGAACTAATGAAAAACTGTTTTTT
d_gene: -; abundance: -; v_gene: TRBV29-1; j_gene: TRBJ1-2; CDR3aa: CSVEGQGHGYTF; CDR3nt: TGCAGCGTTGAAGGCCAGGGACATGGCTACACCTTC
d_gene: -; abundance: -; v_gene: TRBV7-6; j_gene: TRBJ2-6; CDR3aa: CASSFHGANVLTF; CDR3nt: TGTGCCAGCAGCTTCCACGGGGCCAACGTCCTGACTTTC
d_gene: TRBD2; abundance: once; v_gene: TRBV5-1; j_gene: TRBJ2-3; CDR3aa: CASSLPTSGTSTDTQYF; CDR3nt: TGCGCCAGCAGCCTGCCGACTAGCGGGACTAGCACAGATACGCAGTATTTT
d_gene: -; abundance: -; v_gene: TRBV12-2; j_gene: TRBJ2-1; CDR3aa: CASVRDRNVREQFF; CDR3nt: TGTGCCAGTGTCCGGGACAGGAACGTTCGGGAGCAGTTCTTC
d_gene: TRBD2; abundance: -; v_gene: TRBV5-1; j_gene: TRBJ2-3; CDR3aa: CASSLGTSGDTQYF; CDR3nt: TGCGCCAGCAGCTTAGGGACTAGCGGAGATACGCAGTATTTT
d_gene: -; abundance: -; v_gene: TRBV21-1; j_gene: TRBJ2-7; CDR3aa: CASSTPGGGGYEQYF; CDR3nt: TGTGCCAGCAGCACCCCAGGGGGCGGAGGGTACGAGCAGTACTTC
d_gene: -; abundance: -; v_gene: TRBV4-3; j_gene: TRBJ2-3; CDR3aa: CASSQDCREGTDTQYF; CDR3nt: TGCGCCAGCAGCCAAGATTGCAGGGAGGGCACAGATACGCAGTATTTT
d_gene: -; abundance: -; v_gene: TRBV5-1; j_gene: TRBJ1-2; CDR3aa: CASSLIQGSDGYTF; CDR3nt: TGCGCCAGCAGCCTGATCCAGGGTTCTGATGGCTACACCTTC
d_gene: -; abundance: -; v_gene: TRBV10-3; j_gene: TRBJ1-1; CDR3aa: CAISEPGGGLEAFF; CDR3nt: TGTGCCATCAGTGAACCGGGGGGGGGCCTCGAAGCTTTCTTT
d_gene: -; abundance: -; v_gene: TRBV11-1; j_gene: TRBJ1-1; CDR3aa: CASSLERENTEAFF; CDR3nt: TGTGCCAGCAGCTTAGAGAGGGAGAACACTGAAGCTTTCTTT
d_gene: -; abundance: -; v_gene: TRBV6-5; j_gene: TRBJ2-4; CDR3aa: CASSYGAGMAKNIQYF; CDR3nt: TGTGCCAGCAGTTACGGTGCGGGTATGGCCAAAAACATTCAGTACTTC
d_gene: -; abundance: -; v_gene: TRBV30; j_gene: TRBJ1-6; CDR3aa: CAWRGDTLPYNSPLHF; CDR3nt: TGTGCCTGGAGGGGGGACACTCTTCCCTATAATTCACCCCTCCACTTT
d_gene: -; abundance: -; v_gene: TRBV20-1; j_gene: TRBJ2-7; CDR3aa: CSAMYKYEQYF; CDR3nt: TGCAGTGCTATGTATAAGTACGAGCAGTACTTC
d_gene: -; abundance: -; v_gene: TRBV5-6; j_gene: TRBJ1-2; CDR3aa: CASSPGLLIGGYTF; CDR3nt: TGTGCCAGCAGCCCCGGGCTCCTCATTGGGGGCTACACCTTC
d_gene: TRBD1; abundance: -; v_gene: TRBV7-9; j_gene: TRBJ2-7; CDR3aa: CASSLPGQSSYEQYF; CDR3nt: TGTGCCAGCAGCTTGCCGGGACAGTCCTCCTACGAGCAGTACTTC
d_gene: TRBD2; abundance: once; v_gene: TRBV7-9; j_gene: TRBJ2-3; CDR3aa: CASSYTRTSGSQYF; CDR3nt: TGTGCCAGCAGCTATACCCGGACTAGCGGGTCTCAGTATTTT
d_gene: TRBD1; abundance: -; v_gene: TRBV5-1; j_gene: TRBJ1-6; CDR3aa: CASSLDPGTANSPLHF; CDR3nt: TGCGCCAGCAGCTTGGACCCCGGGACAGCAAATTCACCCCTCCACTTT
d_gene: -; abundance: -; v_gene: TRBV5-1; j_gene: TRBJ2-5; CDR3aa: CASRRGSQETQYF; CDR3nt: TGCGCCTCCAGGCGGGGTAGTCAAGAGACCCAGTACTTC
d_gene: TRBD1; abundance: -; v_gene: TRBV16; j_gene: TRBJ2-7; CDR3aa: CASSQGQGGLLGEQYF; CDR3nt: TGTGCCAGCAGCCAGGGACAGGGAGGACTTTTGGGCGAGCAGTACTTC
d_gene: -; abundance: -; v_gene: TRBV9; j_gene: TRBJ2-4; CDR3aa: CASSVGGQVINIQYF; CDR3nt: TGTGCCAGCAGCGTGGGTGGTCAGGTCATTAACATTCAGTACTTC
d_gene: -; abundance: -; v_gene: TRBV5-4; j_gene: TRBJ2-7; CDR3aa: CASSFIGREQYF; CDR3nt: TGTGCCAGCAGCTTTATAGGGCGCGAGCAGTACTTC
d_gene: TRBD1; abundance: -; v_gene: TRBV4-1; j_gene: TRBJ2-2; CDR3aa: CASSQGQGSTGELFF; CDR3nt: TGCGCCAGCAGCCAGGGACAGGGTTCCACCGGGGAGCTGTTTTTT
d_gene: -; abundance: -; v_gene: TRBV7-9; j_gene: TRBJ1-5; CDR3aa: CASSQGVSQPQHF; CDR3nt: TGTGCCAGCAGCCAAGGGGTGTCTCAGCCCCAGCATTTT
d_gene: TRBD1; abundance: -; v_gene: TRBV18; j_gene: TRBJ1-5; CDR3aa: CASSGTGAVGQPQHF; CDR3nt: TGTGCCAGCTCGGGAACAGGGGCGGTTGGTCAGCCCCAGCATTTT
d_gene: -; abundance: -; v_gene: TRBV4-1; j_gene: TRBJ2-5; CDR3aa: CASSQAESPGRGETQYF; CDR3nt: TGCGCCAGCAGCCAAGCAGAATCCCCCGGGCGGGGAGAGACCCAGTACTTC
d_gene: -; abundance: -; v_gene: TRBV7-2; j_gene: TRBJ2-6; CDR3aa: CASSLARLGRAGANVLTF; CDR3nt: TGTGCCAGCAGCTTAGCGCGTTTGGGACGCGCTGGCGCCAACGTCCTGACTTTC
d_gene: TRBD1; abundance: few; v_gene: TRBV7-9; j_gene: TRBJ2-7; CDR3aa: CASSSGGEQYF; CDR3nt: TGTGCCAGCAGCTCAGGGGGAGAGCAGTACTTC
d_gene: -; abundance: -; v_gene: TRBV7-8; j_gene: TRBJ2-3; CDR3aa: CASSLDSTDTQYF; CDR3nt: TGTGCCAGCAGCTTAGATAGCACAGATACGCAGTATTTT
d_gene: -; abundance: -; v_gene: TRBV4-2; j_gene: TRBJ1-1; CDR3aa: CASSQGYRAFF; CDR3nt: TGTGCCAGCAGCCAAGGATATCGTGCTTTCTTT
d_gene: -; abundance: -; v_gene: TRBV18; j_gene: TRBJ1-5; CDR3aa: CASSPTGPINQPQHF; CDR3nt: TGTGCCAGCTCACCCACAGGGCCAATAAATCAGCCCCAGCATTTT
d_gene: TRBD1; abundance: -; v_gene: TRBV18; j_gene: TRBJ1-5; CDR3aa: CASSPTGGGRPQHF; CDR3nt: TGTGCCAGCTCACCAACTGGAGGGGGCAGGCCCCAGCATTTT
d_gene: -; abundance: -; v_gene: TRBV5-4; j_gene: TRBJ2-7; CDR3aa: CASSPRGIGEQYF; CDR3nt: TGCGCCAGCAGCCCCCGGGGGATAGGGGAGCAGTACTTC
d_gene: TRBD2; abundance: -; v_gene: TRBV6-5; j_gene: TRBJ2-1; CDR3aa: CASTTLAGGGNEQFF; CDR3nt: TGTGCCAGCACCACACTAGCGGGAGGAGGCAATGAGCAGTTCTTC
d_gene: -; abundance: -; v_gene: TRBV19; j_gene: TRBJ2-7; CDR3aa: CASSILQGYEQYF; CDR3nt: TGTGCCAGTAGTATCCTACAGGGTTACGAGCAGTACTTC
d_gene: -; abundance: -; v_gene: TRBV14; j_gene: TRBJ2-7; CDR3aa: CASSPSVEGRDYEQYF; CDR3nt: TGTGCCAGCAGCCCCTCGGTAGAGGGTAGGGACTACGAGCAGTACTTC
d_gene: TRBD1; abundance: -; v_gene: TRBV5-6; j_gene: TRBJ1-2; CDR3aa: CASSLPGQGNYGYTF; CDR3nt: TGTGCCAGCAGCTTGCCGGGACAGGGTAACTATGGCTACACCTTC
d_gene: TRBD2; abundance: -; v_gene: TRBV14; j_gene: TRBJ2-1; CDR3aa: CASSLRLAGGVYNEQFF; CDR3nt: TGTGCCAGCAGCTTACGACTAGCGGGAGGGGTATACAATGAGCAGTTCTTC
d_gene: -; abundance: -; v_gene: TRBV4-2; j_gene: TRBJ1-2; CDR3aa: CASSQDKNSANYGYTF; CDR3nt: TGTGCCAGCAGCCAAGATAAGAATTCAGCTAACTATGGCTACACCTTC
d_gene: -; abundance: -; v_gene: TRBV7-9; j_gene: TRBJ1-1; CDR3aa: CASRKEGRVDTEAFF; CDR3nt: TGTGCCAGCAGGAAGGAGGGCAGGGTGGACACTGAAGCTTTCTTT
d_gene: -; abundance: -; v_gene: TRBV7-9; j_gene: TRBJ2-7; CDR3aa: CASSLIVTDGSYEQYF; CDR3nt: TGTGCCAGCAGCTTAATTGTTACGGATGGCTCCTACGAGCAGTACTTC
d_gene: TRBD1; abundance: -; v_gene: TRBV7-9; j_gene: TRBJ2-7; CDR3aa: CASSSGNGGQGAFEQYF; CDR3nt: TGTGCCAGCAGCTCCGGGAATGGGGGACAGGGGGCCTTCGAGCAGTACTTC
d_gene: TRBD2; abundance: -; v_gene: TRBV5-3; j_gene: TRBJ2-2; CDR3aa: CARSLVWREGGGELFF; CDR3nt: TGTGCCAGAAGCTTGGTTTGGCGGGAGGGTGGCGGGGAGCTGTTTTTT
d_gene: TRBD2; abundance: -; v_gene: TRBV6-6; j_gene: TRBJ2-2; CDR3aa: CASRNLAGGLTGELFF; CDR3nt: TGTGCCAGCAGAAATCTAGCGGGAGGGCTGACCGGGGAGCTGTTTTTT
d_gene: TRBD1; abundance: -; v_gene: TRBV5-6; j_gene: TRBJ2-1; CDR3aa: CASSLIQGADNEQFF; CDR3nt: TGTGCCAGCAGCTTAATACAGGGGGCGGACAATGAGCAGTTCTTC
d_gene: TRBD1; abundance: -; v_gene: TRBV2; j_gene: TRBJ2-5; CDR3aa: CASRARTGETETQYF; CDR3nt: TGTGCCAGCAGAGCTAGGACAGGGGAAACGGAGACCCAGTACTTC
d_gene: -; abundance: -; v_gene: TRBV27; j_gene: TRBJ1-1; CDR3aa: CASSFGKNTEAFF; CDR3nt: TGTGCCAGCAGTTTCGGAAAGAACACTGAAGCTTTCTTT
d_gene: -; abundance: -; v_gene: TRBV7-9; j_gene: TRBJ2-1; CDR3aa: CASSLDPYPGNEQFF; CDR3nt: TGTGCCAGCAGTCTTGACCCCTATCCTGGTAATGAGCAGTTCTTC
d_gene: -; abundance: -; v_gene: TRBV6-5; j_gene: TRBJ1-4; CDR3aa: CASSYSIPPQEELFF; CDR3nt: TGTGCCAGCAGTTACTCGATTCCGCCCCAGGAAGAACTGTTTTTT
d_gene: -; abundance: once; v_gene: TRBV28; j_gene: TRBJ1-2; CDR3aa: CASRGTLRYGYTF; CDR3nt: TGTGCCAGCAGGGGGACTCTCCGCTATGGCTACACCTTC